The rows below give T cell receptor beta chains drawn from one sample of a study of T cells in localized non-small cell lung cancer. Data came from immunoSEQ multiplex PCR; TCRdb stores just in-frame clones and leaves some out. The sample has around 50,000 clones, just over 85% seen once. The sequenced sample was peripheral blood, obtained before any cancer treatment. These receptors were collected from a woman aged 35 to 70 with stage I lung adenocarcinoma. Both conserved end residues are part of each CDR3. A D gene is named only where the DNA matches it firmly. Part of the rows lack a size; the others show once, few, many or a class for expanded clones.

J,length,V,D,size,DNA,CDR3
TRBJ2-2,13,TRBV25-1,TRBD2,.,TGTGCCAGCTCCCGGGGGGAGACCGGGGAGCTGTTTTTT,CASSRGETGELFF
TRBJ2-3,13,TRBV7-3,.,.,TGTGCCAGCAGCCCCGAAAGCACAGATACGCAGTATTTT,CASSPESTDTQYF
TRBJ1-6,16,TRBV28,.,once,TGTGCCAGCAGTTTTGGGGAGGGGGAATATAATTCACCCCTCCACTTT,CASSFGEGEYNSPLHF
TRBJ1-1,15,TRBV25-1,.,once,TGTGCCAGCAGCGTTATTCAGGGGAGTAGGACTGAAGCTTTCTTT,CASSVIQGSRTEAFF
TRBJ1-6,13,TRBV7-2,.,medium-sized,TGTGCCAGCAGCCGAATCGTCGAATCACCCCTCCACTTT,CASSRIVESPLHF
TRBJ1-2,13,TRBV9,.,.,TGTGCCAGCAGCTCCAACAGAAACTATGGCTACACCTTC,CASSSNRNYGYTF
TRBJ2-5,14,TRBV7-8,.,.,TGTGCCAGCAGCTTAGCTGCGTACCAAGAGACCCAGTACTTC,CASSLAAYQETQYF
TRBJ2-7,10,TRBV12-5,.,.,TGTGCTAGTGCCTACTACGAGCAGTACTTC,CASAYYEQYF
TRBJ2-1,14,TRBV5-1,.,.,TGCGCCAGCAGCCCCGGGCAGAGTTACAATGAGCAGTTCTTC,CASSPGQSYNEQFF
TRBJ2-3,12,TRBV30,TRBD2,.,TGTGCCTGGACAGCGGGGGCGGGTACGCAGTATTTT,CAWTAGAGTQYF
TRBJ1-2,12,TRBV15,.,.,TGTGCCACCAGCAGACCCACCTATGGCTACACCTTC,CATSRPTYGYTF
TRBJ2-3,15,TRBV28,TRBD1,few,TGTGCCAGCAGTCACCGGGACAGGGTAGAAGATACGCAGTATTTT,CASSHRDRVEDTQYF
TRBJ1-4,14,TRBV7-8,.,.,TGTGCCAGCAGCTTTAGGGAGGGGGGTGAAAAACTGTTTTTT,CASSFREGGEKLFF
TRBJ1-2,15,TRBV19,.,once,TGTGCCAGTAGGGCCCCGGGAGATTCTAACTATGGCTACACCTTC,CASRAPGDSNYGYTF
TRBJ2-2,17,TRBV7-2,TRBD2,once,TGTGCCAGCAGCCGAGGACTAGCGGGGGGCAAAAACGGGGAGCTGTTTTTT,CASSRGLAGGKNGELFF
TRBJ2-5,15,TRBV7-9,TRBD1,few,TGTGCCAGCAGCTTATTCGCAGGGGGCCAAGAGACCCAGTACTTC,CASSLFAGGQETQYF
TRBJ2-7,16,TRBV7-6,.,.,TGTGCCAGCAGCTTACAGGGAATTGGGCGTTCCTACGAGCAGTACTTC,CASSLQGIGRSYEQYF
TRBJ2-7,12,TRBV13,TRBD1,.,TGTGCCAGCAGCACCGGGGACAGGGGTCTGTACTTC,CASSTGDRGLYF
TRBJ2-1,16,TRBV13,.,.,TGTGCCAGCAGCTTATGGGGCAGGACCCCCTACAATGAGCAGTTCTTC,CASSLWGRTPYNEQFF
TRBJ2-2,16,TRBV9,TRBD2,.,TGTGCCAGCAGCGTAGGGTCTAGCGGGGGAACCGGGGAGCTGTTTTTT,CASSVGSSGGTGELFF
TRBJ1-2,13,TRBV2,.,.,TGTGCCAGCAGTCGGGTGTCGAACTATGGCTACACCTTC,CASSRVSNYGYTF
TRBJ1-1,14,TRBV6-1,.,.,TGTGCCAGCAGAACCTCCGGGGCGAACACTGAAGCTTTCTTT,CASRTSGANTEAFF
TRBJ2-7,14,TRBV28,.,few,TGTGCCAGCAGTTTTCGGACCCGGATAAGGGAGCAGTACTTC,CASSFRTRIREQYF
TRBJ1-1,14,TRBV7-1,.,.,TGTGCCAGCAGCTTAAGGGTTGGGAACACTGAAGCTTTCTTT,CASSLRVGNTEAFF
TRBJ2-7,14,TRBV5-4,TRBD1,few,TGTGCCAGCAGCCTCGGGACAGCTCGCTACGAGCAGTACTTC,CASSLGTARYEQYF
TRBJ1-2,14,TRBV28,.,.,TGTGCCAGCAGTTTCACAGGGTTAGGCTATGGCTACACCTTC,CASSFTGLGYGYTF
TRBJ2-3,14,TRBV9,.,.,TGTGCCAGCAGCGTAGACGGGGTAGCAGATACGCAGTATTTT,CASSVDGVADTQYF
TRBJ2-5,17,TRBV4-1,.,.,TGCGCCAGCAGCCAAGATGGGTACGGGGCCCAACAAGAGACCCAGTACTTC,CASSQDGYGAQQETQYF
TRBJ2-5,17,TRBV4-1,TRBD1,.,TGCGCCAGCAGCCGACGTATGGCGGGACAGGGGGAGAAGACCCAGTACTTC,CASSRRMAGQGEKTQYF
TRBJ2-5,13,TRBV30,.,.,TGTGCCTGGAGTGTAGCTGTTAAGGAGACCCAGTACTTC,CAWSVAVKETQYF
TRBJ2-3,17,TRBV7-2,TRBD1,.,TGTGCCAGCAGCCTGTCCGGGACAGGTACTAGCACAGATACGCAGTATTTT,CASSLSGTGTSTDTQYF
TRBJ2-6,17,TRBV16,.,.,TGTGCCAGCAGCCCCGACAGAAGACGCTCTGGGGCCAACGTCCTGACTTTC,CASSPDRRRSGANVLTF
TRBJ1-1,12,TRBV30,.,.,TGTGCCTGGAAACAAACGAACACTGAAGCTTTCTTT,CAWKQTNTEAFF
TRBJ1-5,14,TRBV19,.,.,TGTGCCAGTAGTATTTTGATCGGCAATCAGCCCCAGCATTTT,CASSILIGNQPQHF
TRBJ2-2,14,TRBV6-5,TRBD1,.,TGTGCCAGCTGGGACAGGGCGAACACCGGGGAGCTGTTTTTT,CASWDRANTGELFF
TRBJ1-2,13,TRBV27,TRBD1,once,TGTGCCAGCAGTTTTAACAGGGGGGATGGCTACACCTTC,CASSFNRGDGYTF
TRBJ2-5,14,TRBV29-1,TRBD1,.,TGCAGCGTTAATGACAGGGGATATAGAGAGACCCAGTACTTC,CSVNDRGYRETQYF
TRBJ2-3,14,TRBV6-5,.,.,TGTGCCAGCAAGGAGGGGCACCCCACAGATACGCAGTATTTT,CASKEGHPTDTQYF
TRBJ2-5,14,TRBV28,TRBD2,few,TGTGCCAGCAGTCTAGCGGGGCTGAGGGAGACCCAGTACTTC,CASSLAGLRETQYF
TRBJ2-3,19,TRBV7-2,.,.,TGTGCCAGCAGCCCTACGGGGGCGTGGCCGGGAAATCGCACAGATACGCAGTATTTT,CASSPTGAWPGNRTDTQYF
TRBJ1-1,16,TRBV14,.,.,TGTGCCAGCAGCAAACGACCCCTCGTGGGGGACACTGAAGCTTTCTTT,CASSKRPLVGDTEAFF
TRBJ1-2,13,TRBV6-6,TRBD1,.,TGTGCCAGCAGATTACGGACAGGTCGGGGCTACACCTTC,CASRLRTGRGYTF
TRBJ2-5,11,TRBV9,.,.,TGTGCCAGCAGCGCAGAAGAGACCCAGTACTTC,CASSAEETQYF
TRBJ1-1,14,TRBV19,.,.,TGTGCCAGTAGTATATCACATCCGAACACTGAAGCTTTCTTT,CASSISHPNTEAFF
TRBJ2-1,16,TRBV9,.,.,TGTGCCAGCAGCGTAGGTGGGCCGAGAACCTACAATGAGCAGTTCTTC,CASSVGGPRTYNEQFF
TRBJ1-2,15,TRBV7-2,.,.,TGTGCCAGCAGCCCCCACGGAGGGGGGCTTGTAGGCTACACCTTC,CASSPHGGGLVGYTF
TRBJ2-2,10,TRBV29-1,.,once,TGCGCTAGCTGGGGCGGGGAGCTGTTTTTT,CASWGGELFF
TRBJ1-4,14,TRBV19,TRBD1,.,TGTGCCAGTAGTGCGTACAGGGGCGGCGAAAAACTGTTTTTT,CASSAYRGGEKLFF
TRBJ1-5,15,TRBV29-1,.,.,TGCAGCGTTGAACGAGGGCATAATAGCAATCAGCCCCAGCATTTT,CSVERGHNSNQPQHF
TRBJ2-7,17,TRBV11-2,TRBD1,few,TGTGCCAGCAGGCGTTTACTCATTGGGGACAGTCTCTACGAGCAGTACTTC,CASRRLLIGDSLYEQYF
TRBJ1-5,17,TRBV7-2,.,.,TGTGCCAGCAGCTTAGTTCTTGGGGGGGCGGCCAATCAGCCCCAGCATTTT,CASSLVLGGAANQPQHF
TRBJ2-7,15,TRBV4-1,TRBD2,.,TGCGCCAGCAGCCAAGTGGCGGGGGGGCGAAACGAGCAGTACTTC,CASSQVAGGRNEQYF
TRBJ1-3,14,TRBV7-9,.,.,TGTGCCAGCAGTTCCAGGGGATCTGGAAACACCATATATTTT,CASSSRGSGNTIYF
TRBJ1-2,15,TRBV27,.,.,TGTGCCAGCAGTTTTCTCGGGGAAGGCAGCTATGGCTACACCTTC,CASSFLGEGSYGYTF
TRBJ1-3,15,TRBV11-2,.,.,TGTGCCAGCAGCGTTACAGTATCCTCTGGAAACACCATATATTTT,CASSVTVSSGNTIYF
TRBJ2-2,14,TRBV5-1,TRBD1,.,TGCGCCACCCGGACAGGGGGCGCCATCGGGGAGCTGTTTTTT,CATRTGGAIGELFF
TRBJ1-3,13,TRBV30,TRBD1,.,TGTGCCTGGAGGACAGGGTCTGGAAACACCATATATTTT,CAWRTGSGNTIYF
TRBJ2-7,13,TRBV28,.,.,TGTGCCAGCAGTTTACAGGGATCGGGAGAGCAGTACTTC,CASSLQGSGEQYF
TRBJ2-3,16,TRBV9,TRBD2,.,TGTGCCAGCAGCGTAGAGGCTAGCGGGGGGGCAGATACGCAGTATTTT,CASSVEASGGADTQYF